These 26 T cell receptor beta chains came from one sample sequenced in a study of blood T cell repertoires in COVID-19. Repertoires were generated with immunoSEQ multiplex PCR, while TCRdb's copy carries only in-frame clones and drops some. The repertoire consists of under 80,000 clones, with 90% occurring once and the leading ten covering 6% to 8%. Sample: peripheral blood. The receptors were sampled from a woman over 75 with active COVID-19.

DNA for the CDR3: TGTGCCAGCAGCTTAACTCCGTTGACTAGCGGGAGGGCCCTCAATGAGCAGTTCTTC. This gives the protein CASSLTPLTSGRALNEQFF. The V call is TRBV5-4, the J call TRBJ2-1; 14 bases are shared with TRBD2. The junction had 13 bases not matched to a gene; V was cut back by 2 bases and J by 6 bases. Per germline, CDR1 SGHNT and CDR2 YYREEE (reference sequence). This CDR3 region has 19 residues. The entire variable domain, with the rest obtained from reference TRBV5-4 and TRBJ2-1, is as follows: ETGVTQSPTHLIKTRGQQVTLRCSSQSGHNTVSWYQQALGQGPQFIFQYYREEENGRGNFPPRFSGLQFPNYSSELNVNALELDDSALYLCASSLTPLTSGRALNEQFFGPGTRLTVL.

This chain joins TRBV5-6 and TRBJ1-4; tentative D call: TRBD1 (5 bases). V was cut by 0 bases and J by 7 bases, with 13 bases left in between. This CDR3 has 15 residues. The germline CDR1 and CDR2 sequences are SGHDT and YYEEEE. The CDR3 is CASSLAGGAFEKLFF. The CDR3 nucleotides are TGTGCCAGCAGCTTGGCAGGCGGGGCGTTTGAAAAACTGTTTTTT.

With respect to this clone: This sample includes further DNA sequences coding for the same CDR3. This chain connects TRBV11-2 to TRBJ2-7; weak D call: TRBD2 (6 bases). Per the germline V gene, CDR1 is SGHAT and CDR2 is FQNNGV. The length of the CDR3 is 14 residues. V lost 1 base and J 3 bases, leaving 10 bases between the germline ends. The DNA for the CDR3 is TGTGCCAGCAGCTTAGTCAGGGAGGACTACGAGCAGTACTTC. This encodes CASSLVREDYEQYF.

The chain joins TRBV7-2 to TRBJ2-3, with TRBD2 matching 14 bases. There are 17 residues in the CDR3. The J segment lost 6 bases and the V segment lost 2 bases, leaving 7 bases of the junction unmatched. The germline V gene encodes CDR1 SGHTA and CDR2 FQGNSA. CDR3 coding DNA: TGTGCCAGCAGCTTAAGGGGGACTAGCGGGAGTCCGGATACGCAGTATTTT. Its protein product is CASSLRGTSGSPDTQYF.

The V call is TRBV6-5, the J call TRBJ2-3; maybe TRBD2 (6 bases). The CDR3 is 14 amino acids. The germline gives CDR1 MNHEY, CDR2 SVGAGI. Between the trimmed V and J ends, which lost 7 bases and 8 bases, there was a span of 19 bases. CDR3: CASTPAGRVGTQYF. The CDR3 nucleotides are TGTGCCAGCACCCCCGCGGGAAGGGTTGGTACGCAGTATTTT.

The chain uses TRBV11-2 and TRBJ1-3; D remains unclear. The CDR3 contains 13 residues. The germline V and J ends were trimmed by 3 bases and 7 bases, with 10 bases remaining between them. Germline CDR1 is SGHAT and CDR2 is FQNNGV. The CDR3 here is CASSLTGSNTIYF. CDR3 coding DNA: TGTGCCAGCAGCTTGACGGGGAGTAACACCATATATTTT.

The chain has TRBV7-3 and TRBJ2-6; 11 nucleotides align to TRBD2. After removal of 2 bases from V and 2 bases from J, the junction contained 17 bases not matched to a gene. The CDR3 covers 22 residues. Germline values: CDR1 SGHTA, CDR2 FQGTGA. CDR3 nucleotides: TGTGCCAGCAGCTTAGGGCTAACTAGCGGGAGCCTCCGGTTCCCTGGGGCCAACGTCCTGACTTTC. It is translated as CASSLGLTSGSLRFPGANVLTF.

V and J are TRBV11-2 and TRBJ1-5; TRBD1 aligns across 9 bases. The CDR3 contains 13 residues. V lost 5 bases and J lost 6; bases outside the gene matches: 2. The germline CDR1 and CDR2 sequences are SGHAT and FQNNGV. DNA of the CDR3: TGTGCCAGCAGCCCGGACAGGGGTCAGCCCCAGCATTTT. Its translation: CASSPDRGQPQHF.

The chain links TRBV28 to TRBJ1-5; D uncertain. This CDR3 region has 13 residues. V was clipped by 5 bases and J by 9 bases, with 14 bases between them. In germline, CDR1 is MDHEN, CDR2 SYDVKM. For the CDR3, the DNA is TGTGCCAGCAGTCGCCACCAGATCCGGCCCCAGCATTTT. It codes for CASSRHQIRPQHF.

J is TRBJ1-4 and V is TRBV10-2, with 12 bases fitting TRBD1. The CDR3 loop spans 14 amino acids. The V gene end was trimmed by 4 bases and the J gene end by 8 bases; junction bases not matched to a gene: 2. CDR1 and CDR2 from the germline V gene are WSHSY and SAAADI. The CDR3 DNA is TGCGCCAGCAGTGCGGGACAGGGGGCCGAAAAACTGTTTTTT. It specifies CASSAGQGAEKLFF.

CDR3 residues: CASSLVTGQISGNTIYF. The DNA for the CDR3 is TGTGCCAGCAGCTTGGTGACAGGGCAAATCTCTGGAAACACCATATATTTT. This chain joins TRBV7-2 and TRBJ1-3; 7 bases agree with TRBD1. The CDR3 contains 17 residues. The V gene end was trimmed by 3 bases and the J gene end by 0 bases; junction bases not matched to a gene: 8. From germline, CDR1 is SGHTA and CDR2 FQGNSA. The full variable domain, completed using reference TRBV7-2 and TRBJ1-3, is GAGVSQSPSNKVTEKGKDVELRCDPISGHTALYWYRQSLGQGLEFLIYFQGNSAPDKSGLPSDRFSAERTGGSVSTLTIQRTQQEDSAVYLCASSLVTGQISGNTIYFGEGSWLTVV.

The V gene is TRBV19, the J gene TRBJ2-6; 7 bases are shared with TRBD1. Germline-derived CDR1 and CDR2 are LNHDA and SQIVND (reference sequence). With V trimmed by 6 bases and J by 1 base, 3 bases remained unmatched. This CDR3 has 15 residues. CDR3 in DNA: TGTGCCAGTAGAAGGGGGCTTTCTGGGGCCAACGTCCTGACTTTC. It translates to CASRRGLSGANVLTF.

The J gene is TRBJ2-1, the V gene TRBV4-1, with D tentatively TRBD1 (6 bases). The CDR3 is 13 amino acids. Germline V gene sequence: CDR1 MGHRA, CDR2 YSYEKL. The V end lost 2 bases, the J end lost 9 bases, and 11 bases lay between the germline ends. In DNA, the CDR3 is TGCGCCAGCAGCCAACCACAGGGCCCTGAGCAGTTCTTC. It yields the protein CASSQPQGPEQFF.

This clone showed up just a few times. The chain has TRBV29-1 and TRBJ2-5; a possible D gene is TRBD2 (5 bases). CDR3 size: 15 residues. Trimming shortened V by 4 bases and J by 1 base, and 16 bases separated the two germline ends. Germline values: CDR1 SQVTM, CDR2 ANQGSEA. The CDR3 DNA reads TGCAGCGTTGCAACCGGGGTGACCCTCCAAGAGACCCAGTACTTC. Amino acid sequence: CSVATGVTLQETQYF.

For the CDR3, the DNA is TGTGCCAGCTCACCCAACTTCAGGCCGCAGGCCATGAACACTGAAGCTTTCTTT. It codes for CASSPNFRPQAMNTEAFF. This chain joins TRBV18 and TRBJ1-1, with D uncertain. Germline V lookup: CDR1 KGHSH, CDR2 LQKENI. The ends were cut back, 3 bases at V and 0 bases at J, with 20 bases in the middle. There are 18 residues in the CDR3.

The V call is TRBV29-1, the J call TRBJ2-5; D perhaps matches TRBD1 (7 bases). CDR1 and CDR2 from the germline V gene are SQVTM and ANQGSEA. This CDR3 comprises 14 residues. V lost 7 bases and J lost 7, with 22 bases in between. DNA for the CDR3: TGCAGCGCCCGGTGGGACAGCGGAGGGGGGACCCAGTACTTC. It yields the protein CSARWDSGGGTQYF. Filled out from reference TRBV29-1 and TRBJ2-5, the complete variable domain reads SAVISQKPSRDICQRGTSLTIQCQVDSQVTMMFWYRQQPGQSLTLIATANQGSEATYESGFVIDKFPISRPNLTFSTLTVSNMSPEDSSIYLCSARWDSGGGTQYFGPGTRLLVL.

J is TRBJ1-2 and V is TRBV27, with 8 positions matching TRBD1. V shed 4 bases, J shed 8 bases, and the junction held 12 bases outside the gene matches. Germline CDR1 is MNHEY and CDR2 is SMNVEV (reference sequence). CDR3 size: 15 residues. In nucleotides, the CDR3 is TGTGCCAGCAGTTCGACAGGGGCCCCCCTCAGGGGCTACACCTTC. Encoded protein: CASSSTGAPLRGYTF.

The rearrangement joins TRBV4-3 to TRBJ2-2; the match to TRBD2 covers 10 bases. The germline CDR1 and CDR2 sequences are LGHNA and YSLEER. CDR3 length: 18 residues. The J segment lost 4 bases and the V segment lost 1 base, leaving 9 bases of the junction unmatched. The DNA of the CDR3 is TGCGCCAGCAGCCAAGGGGTGTGGACTAGCGGTTCCACCGGGGAGCTGTTTTTT. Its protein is CASSQGVWTSGSTGELFF.

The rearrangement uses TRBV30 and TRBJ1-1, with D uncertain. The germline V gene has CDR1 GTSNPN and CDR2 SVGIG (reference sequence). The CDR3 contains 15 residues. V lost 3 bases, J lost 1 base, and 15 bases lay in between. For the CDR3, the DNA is TGTGCCTGGAGCAACTTTAGACACACGAACACTGAAGCTTTCTTT. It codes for CAWSNFRHTNTEAFF.

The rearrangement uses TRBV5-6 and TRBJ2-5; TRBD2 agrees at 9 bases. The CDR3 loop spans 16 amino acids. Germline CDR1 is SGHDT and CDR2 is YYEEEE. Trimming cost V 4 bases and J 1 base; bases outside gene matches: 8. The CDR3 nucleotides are TGTGCCAGCAGCATACTGACTAGCGGTTCCCAAGAGACCCAGTACTTC. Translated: CASSILTSGSQETQYF.

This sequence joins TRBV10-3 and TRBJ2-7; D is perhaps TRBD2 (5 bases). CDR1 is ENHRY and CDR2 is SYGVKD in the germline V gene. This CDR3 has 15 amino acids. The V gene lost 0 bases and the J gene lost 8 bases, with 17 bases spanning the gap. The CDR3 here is CAISESVSGVVKQYF. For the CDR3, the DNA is TGTGCCATCAGTGAGTCTGTCTCCGGGGTTGTAAAGCAGTACTTC.

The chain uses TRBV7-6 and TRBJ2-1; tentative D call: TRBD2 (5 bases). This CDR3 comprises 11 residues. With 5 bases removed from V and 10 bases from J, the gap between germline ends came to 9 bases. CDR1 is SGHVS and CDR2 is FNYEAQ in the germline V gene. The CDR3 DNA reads TGTGCCAGCAGCCACACTAGAGAGCAGTTCTTC. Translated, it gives CASSHTREQFF.

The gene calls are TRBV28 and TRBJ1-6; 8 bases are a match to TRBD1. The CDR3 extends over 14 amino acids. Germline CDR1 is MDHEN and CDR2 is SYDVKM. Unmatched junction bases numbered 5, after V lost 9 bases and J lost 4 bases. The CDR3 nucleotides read TGTGCCAGTCGGACAGGGTTTTATAATTCACCCCTCCACTTT. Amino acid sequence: CASRTGFYNSPLHF.

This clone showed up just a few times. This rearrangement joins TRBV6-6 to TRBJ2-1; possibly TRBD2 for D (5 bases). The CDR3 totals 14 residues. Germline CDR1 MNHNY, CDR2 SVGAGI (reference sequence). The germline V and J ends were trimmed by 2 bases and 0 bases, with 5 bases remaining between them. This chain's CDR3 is CASSYRGSYNEQFF. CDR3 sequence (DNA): TGTGCCAGCAGTTACCGGGGCTCCTACAATGAGCAGTTCTTC.

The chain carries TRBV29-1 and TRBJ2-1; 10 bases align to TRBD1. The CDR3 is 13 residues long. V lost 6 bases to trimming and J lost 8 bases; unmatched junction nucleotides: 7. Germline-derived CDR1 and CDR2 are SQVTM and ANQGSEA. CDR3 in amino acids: CSVETGGFDEQFF. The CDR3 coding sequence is TGCAGCGTAGAGACAGGGGGCTTCGATGAGCAGTTCTTC.

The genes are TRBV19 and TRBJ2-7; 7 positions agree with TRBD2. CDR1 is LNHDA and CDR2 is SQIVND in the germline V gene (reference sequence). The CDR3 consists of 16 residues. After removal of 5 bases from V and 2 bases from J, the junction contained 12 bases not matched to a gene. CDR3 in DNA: TGTGCCAGTAGTCTCCCCGATTTGCGGGAGCCCTACGAGCAGTACTTC. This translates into CASSLPDLREPYEQYF.